This T cell receptor beta chain was recovered during a study of cytomegalovirus exposure and HLA in healthy donors listed by TCRdb under 2017. Concerning the study at large: The 550 to 750 repertoires of the first cohort and the 95 to 150 validation repertoires were produced on the same platform, according to a later analysis. To predict cytomegalovirus infection status, the study brought together high-throughput TCR immunosequencing, statistical association of individual TCRs with disease status, and machine learning. Along with the approximately 700-subject first cohort, a separate validation cohort of around 120 different subjects was used. The study was designed to test whether signatures of past pathogen exposure could be identified by cataloging public T cell receptors. Study-level results and caveats: Three of the identified cytomegalovirus-associated TCR beta chains were confirmed in vitro to be specific for cytomegalovirus antigens. In a later analysis, TCRs clustered in the first cohort were found to also tend to co-occur in the roughly 120 validation repertoires, with roughly 93% of cluster scores above 0. The classifier was reported to diagnose cytomegalovirus status with high specificity and sensitivity in both the original and validation cohorts. The authors suggested that the approach could potentially be generalized to other disease states and immunological phenotypes. The validation cohort had no HLA typing available for a later analysis, so co-occurrence within that cohort was assessed over all 120 or so repertoires. Most TCR sequences were observed very rarely across donors, whereas some public TCRs were present in many individuals. The study gave a list of some 150 TCR beta chains associated with cytomegalovirus.

Library preparation was by the immunoSEQ multiplex PCR assay. On the study's bioinformatics: A statistical classification framework was developed to diagnose cytomegalovirus status using the catalog of TCR beta chain sequences. TCRdb holds this immuneACCESS table with in-frame rearrangements only. Some clones are missing; in checked studies, unresolved V genes explain under half, and the rest has no known cause. V and J calls and clone size are those listed in that table; D and trimming were worked out from the DNA. The sample yields 30,000 to 40,000 clones; 80% to 95% were counted once. The ten largest account for 2.5% to 4% of the sample. In regard to this clone: The specificity of this receptor is unknown. Base-call qualities are not available, and no considerably larger clone is one nucleotide away.

The donors were included in the validation cohort of 130 or so subjects, a group kept apart from the roughly 700-subject first cohort. V trim: 1 base; J trim: 5 bases; unmatched bases: 12. Inclusive of the bounding cysteine and phenylalanine, the CDR3 is 17 residues long. Only the CDR3 region is kept as DNA, spanning 51 bases read in frame from base 1. From the germline V gene, CDR1 is MGHRA and CDR2 is YSYEKL. The sequencing input was PBMCs. This clonotype originated in a young man in good health and CMV-seronegative. The chain employs TRBV4-1 and TRBJ2-5, with 8 junctional bases fitting TRBD2. The CDR3 region: CASSQVGTRGEGETQYF. In nucleotide form, the sequence is TGCGCCAGCAGCCAAGTGGGGACTAGGGGGGAGGGTGAGACCCAGTACTTC.